This T cell receptor (beta chain) derives from a study of blood T cell repertoires in COVID-19. Study-wide background: PBMCs, B-cell-depleted T cells, or T cells were the source of the cDNA or gDNA that made up the material.

Looked up from germline, CDR1 is SGHRS and CDR2 is YFSETQ. The CDR3 covers 15 residues. Trimming cost V 5 bases and J 5 bases; bases outside gene matches: 6. In the authors' workflow: The authors estimated nucleated cell counts from reference gene primer amplification. Libraries were prepared by immunoSEQ multiplex PCR; TCRdb keeps only in-frame clonotypes and omits some of them. Clone size and V and J calls were adopted from that table, with D and trimming inferred from the DNA. The data show some 290,000 clones, 75% to 90% seen once. Followed over time, Seattle patients had been enrolled while infection was active.

The sequenced material came from peripheral blood. This clonotype was sampled from a woman under 40 with COVID-19, enrolled during active disease. The V and J genes are TRBV5-1 and TRBJ2-2; 10 bases are shared with TRBD1. CDR3 nucleotide sequence: TGCGCCAGCAGACGGACAGGGGGTTCGACCGGGGAGCTGTTTTTT. Amino acids: CASRRTGGSTGELFF.